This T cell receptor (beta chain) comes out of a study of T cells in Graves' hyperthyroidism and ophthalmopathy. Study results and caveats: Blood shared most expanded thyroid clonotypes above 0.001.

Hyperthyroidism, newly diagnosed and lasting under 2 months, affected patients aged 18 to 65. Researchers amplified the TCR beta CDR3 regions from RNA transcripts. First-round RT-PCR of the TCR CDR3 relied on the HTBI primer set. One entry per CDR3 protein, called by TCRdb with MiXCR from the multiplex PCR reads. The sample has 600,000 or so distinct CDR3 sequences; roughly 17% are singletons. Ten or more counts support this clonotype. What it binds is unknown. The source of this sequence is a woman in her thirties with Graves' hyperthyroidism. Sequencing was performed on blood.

In nucleotides, the CDR3 is TGTGCCAGCAGCTTAGCTTCACCTTACGAGCAGTACTTC. As protein: CASSLASPYEQYF. The chain couples TRBV7-8 to TRBJ2-7; D gene uncertain. V shed 0 bases and J shed 4 bases, with 7 bases lying between them. The CDR3 has 13 residues. CDR1 is SGHVS and CDR2 is FQNEAQ in the germline V gene.